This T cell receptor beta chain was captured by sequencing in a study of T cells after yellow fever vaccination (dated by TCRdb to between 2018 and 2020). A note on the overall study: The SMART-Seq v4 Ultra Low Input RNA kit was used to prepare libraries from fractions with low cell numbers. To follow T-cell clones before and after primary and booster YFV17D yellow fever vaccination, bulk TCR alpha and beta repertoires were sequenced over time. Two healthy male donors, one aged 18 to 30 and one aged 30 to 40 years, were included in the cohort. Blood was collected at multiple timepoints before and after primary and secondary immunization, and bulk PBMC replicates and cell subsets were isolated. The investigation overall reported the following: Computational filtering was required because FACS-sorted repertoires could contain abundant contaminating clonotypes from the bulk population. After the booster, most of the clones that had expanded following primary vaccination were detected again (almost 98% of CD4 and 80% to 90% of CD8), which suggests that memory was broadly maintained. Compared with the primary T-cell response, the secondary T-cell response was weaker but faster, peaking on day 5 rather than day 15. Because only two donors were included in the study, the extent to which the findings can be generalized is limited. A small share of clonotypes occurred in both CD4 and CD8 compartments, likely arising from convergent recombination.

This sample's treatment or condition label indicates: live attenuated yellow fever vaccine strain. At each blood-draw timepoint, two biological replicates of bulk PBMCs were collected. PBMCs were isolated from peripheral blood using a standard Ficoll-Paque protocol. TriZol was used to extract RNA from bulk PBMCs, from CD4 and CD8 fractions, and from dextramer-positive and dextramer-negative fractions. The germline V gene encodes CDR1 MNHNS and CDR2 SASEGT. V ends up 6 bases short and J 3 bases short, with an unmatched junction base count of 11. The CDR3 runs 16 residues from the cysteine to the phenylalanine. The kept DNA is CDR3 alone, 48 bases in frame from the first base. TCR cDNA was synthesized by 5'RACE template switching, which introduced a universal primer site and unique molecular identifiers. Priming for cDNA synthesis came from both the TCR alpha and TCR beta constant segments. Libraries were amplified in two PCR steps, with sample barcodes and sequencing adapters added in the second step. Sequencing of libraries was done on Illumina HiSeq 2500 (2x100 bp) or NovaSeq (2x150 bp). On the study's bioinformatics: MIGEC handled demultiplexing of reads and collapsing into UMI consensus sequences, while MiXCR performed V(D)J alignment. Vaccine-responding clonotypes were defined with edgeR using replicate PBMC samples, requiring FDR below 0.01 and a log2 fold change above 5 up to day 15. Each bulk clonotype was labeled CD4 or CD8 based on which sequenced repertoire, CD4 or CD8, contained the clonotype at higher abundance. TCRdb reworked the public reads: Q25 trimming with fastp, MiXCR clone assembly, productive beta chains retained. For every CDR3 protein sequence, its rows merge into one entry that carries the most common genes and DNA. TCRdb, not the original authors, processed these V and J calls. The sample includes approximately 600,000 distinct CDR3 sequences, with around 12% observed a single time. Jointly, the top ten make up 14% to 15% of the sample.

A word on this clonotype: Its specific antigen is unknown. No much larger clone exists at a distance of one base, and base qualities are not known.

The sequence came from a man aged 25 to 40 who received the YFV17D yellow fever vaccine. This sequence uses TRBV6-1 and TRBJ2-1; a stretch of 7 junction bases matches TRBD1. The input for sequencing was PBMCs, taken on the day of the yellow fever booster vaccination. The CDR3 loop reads CASSTNRGEFYNEQFF. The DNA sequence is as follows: TGTGCCAGCAGCACTAACAGGGGCGAATTCTACAATGAGCAGTTCTTC.